These 17 T cell receptor beta chains came from one sample sequenced in a study of identical twins (dated by TCRdb to the mid-2010s). Libraries were constructed by 5' RACE. The instrument given in TCRdb is Illumina HiSeq 2000. TCRdb itself trimmed the public reads at Q25 with fastp, ran MiXCR and retained productive beta chains. Each record represents a unique CDR3 protein, reported with the most common genes and DNA among its rows. Present in this sample are under 800,000 distinct CDR3 sequences, approximately 21% of which were seen just once. The top ten clones comprise around 4.4% of the sample. The same sample was also used in a study of T cells expressing NK-cell markers.

The sequencing sample was made of PBMCs. The origin of the receptors is a woman under 30 in good health.

This clonotype was counted between two and nine times. This chain connects TRBV20-1 to TRBJ2-5; 14 positions match TRBD2. Germline CDR1 reads DFQATT; CDR2 reads SNEGSKA (reference sequence). V lost 5 bases, J lost 6 bases, and 5 bases stayed unmatched. The CDR3 extends over 14 amino acids. The CDR3 DNA is TGCAGTGCTCCGGGACTAGCGGGAGAGAAGACCCAGTACTTC. The encoded protein is CSAPGLAGEKTQYF.

Many counts were recorded for this clonotype. The chain employs TRBV6-5 and TRBJ1-1; unclear D gene. Trimming took off 6 bases at V and 5 bases at J, with 7 bases between the two ends. Germline V lookup: CDR1 MNHEY, CDR2 SVGAGI. The CDR3 contains 11 residues. CDR3 loop: CASRRFTEAFF. DNA of the CDR3: TGTGCCAGCAGGAGGTTTACTGAAGCTTTCTTT.

This clonotype appeared many times. This chain connects TRBV29-1 to TRBJ1-2, with TRBD1 as a possible D gene (6 bases). Germline loops: CDR1 SQVTM, CDR2 ANQGSEA. The CDR3 spans 12 residues. Trimming left V 7 bases short and J 6 bases short, with 15 bases between. This CDR3 reads CSAARGADGYTF. The DNA of the CDR3 is TGCAGCGCCGCCCGGGGGGCGGATGGCTACACCTTC.

CDR3 in amino acids: CASSNNRVGTEAFF. CDR3 sequence (DNA): TGTGCCAGCAGTAACAACAGGGTTGGCACTGAAGCTTTCTTT. The rearrangement links TRBV6-5 to TRBJ1-1, with a weak D call TRBD1 (6 bases). V lost 5 bases, J lost 4 bases, and 14 bases lay in between. Germline CDR1 is MNHEY and CDR2 is SVGAGI. The CDR3 runs 14 residues.

This clonotype was recorded many times. V gene TRBV2 combines with J gene TRBJ1-1; 9 nucleotides align to TRBD1. The CDR3 totals 12 residues. V gave up 4 bases and J gave up 8 bases; unmatched junction bases: 2. CDR1 SNHLY and CDR2 FYNNEI come from the germline V gene. CDR3 loop: CASSADRGEAFF. CDR3 DNA sequence: TGTGCCAGCAGTGCCGACAGGGGGGAAGCTTTCTTT.

This clonotype appeared a single time. The genes are TRBV25-1 and TRBJ2-1; 7 bases map to TRBD2. The CDR3 length is 16 residues. V shed 1 base, J shed 7 bases, and the junction held 10 bases outside the gene matches. Germline V lookup: CDR1 MGHDK, CDR2 SYGVNS. This chain's CDR3 is CASSELRGAGLNEQFF. The CDR3 nucleotides read TGTGCCAGCAGTGAATTAAGAGGAGCGGGGCTAAATGAGCAGTTCTTC.

This clonotype was seen more than once but under ten times. The chain recombines TRBV7-9 with TRBJ2-1; D perhaps matches TRBD2 (5 bases). The CDR3 has 15 amino acids. Germline CDR1 reads SEHNR; CDR2 reads FQNEAQ (reference sequence). V was trimmed by 2 bases and J by 3 bases, leaving 11 bases between them. The DNA for the CDR3 is TGTGCCAGCAGCTTATTCTATGGGAGCTACAATGAGCAGTTCTTC. Protein product: CASSLFYGSYNEQFF. The whole variable domain, remainder taken from reference TRBV7-9 and TRBJ2-1, is DTGVSQNPRHKITKRGQNVTFRCDPISEHNRLYWYRQTLGQGPEFLTYFQNEAQLEKSRLLSDRFSAERPKGSFSTLEIQRTEQGDSAMYLCASSLFYGSYNEQFFGPGTRLTVL.

The table lists this clonotype with many counts. The chain employs TRBV12-3 or TRBV12-4 and TRBJ1-1, with TRBD1 as a possible D gene (5 bases). The CDR3 covers 13 residues. The germline V and J ends were trimmed by 7 bases and 1 base, with 10 bases remaining between them. CDR3 sequence: CASTLTANTEAFF. The CDR3 DNA is TGTGCCAGCACCCTGACAGCGAACACTGAAGCTTTCTTT.

This clonotype has just one count. This chain joins TRBV30 and TRBJ2-7; D may be TRBD2 (6 bases). V was cut by 1 base and J by 6 bases, with 16 bases left in between. This CDR3 is 14 amino acids long. Looked up from germline, CDR1 is GTSNPN and CDR2 is SVGIG (reference sequence). The chain's CDR3 is CAWSGWRRTIEQYF. Written as DNA, the CDR3 is TGTGCCTGGAGTGGGTGGAGAAGGACTATCGAGCAGTACTTC.

This sequence joins TRBV5-6 and TRBJ2-1, with 8 bases fitting TRBD2. The V and J ends lost 5 bases and 8 bases, in that order; junction bases with no gene match: 6. Per the germline V gene, CDR1 is SGHDT and CDR2 is YYEEEE. The CDR3 covers 13 residues. The CDR3 DNA reads TGTGCCAGCAGTCGCGGGAGGATCTATGAGCAGTTCTTC. This codes for CASSRGRIYEQFF.

V gene TRBV27 combines with J gene TRBJ2-4; D unclear. The V gene lost 1 base and the J gene lost 9 bases, with 10 bases spanning the gap. CDR3 length: 13 amino acids. Germline CDR1 reads MNHEY; CDR2 reads SMNVEV (reference sequence). CDR3 coding DNA: TGTGCCAGCAGTTTATTTAAGGGCACCATTCAGTACTTC. Protein: CASSLFKGTIQYF.

The genes are TRBV10-3 and TRBJ2-7; 8 nucleotides align to TRBD2. V shed 6 bases and J 5 bases; nucleotides not matched to a gene: 9. The CDR3 consists of 14 residues. Germline values: CDR1 ENHRY, CDR2 SYGVKD. CDR3 protein: CAIRVAGLTDEQYF. DNA of the CDR3: TGTGCCATCAGGGTAGCGGGACTCACCGACGAGCAGTACTTC.

The J gene is TRBJ2-1, the V gene TRBV12-3 or TRBV12-4; no clear D gene. V lost 3 bases, J lost 5 bases, and 11 bases lay in between. This CDR3 region has 14 residues. Written as DNA, the CDR3 is TGTGCCAGCAGTTTCCAGGCGCACGACAATGAGCAGTTCTTC. This sequence encodes CASSFQAHDNEQFF.

The CDR3 loop reads CSARVTGIYEQYF. CDR3 DNA: TGCAGTGCTAGAGTTACAGGGATCTACGAGCAGTACTTC. The rearrangement links TRBV20-1 to TRBJ2-7, with D perhaps TRBD1 (6 bases). This CDR3 contains 13 residues. The germline V gene encodes CDR1 DFQATT and CDR2 SNEGSKA (reference sequence). Trimming removed 1 base at V and 3 bases at J, with 10 bases between.

The chain links TRBV7-8 to TRBJ1-4, with D perhaps matching TRBD1 (6 bases). This CDR3 spans 17 amino acids. CDR1 is SGHVS, CDR2 FQNEAQ, per germline. V was trimmed by 7 bases and J by 0 bases, leaving 18 bases between them. CDR3 DNA sequence: TGTGCCAGCACCCCCACGGGGGGGCCTTCAACTAATGAAAAACTGTTTTTT. It yields the protein CASTPTGGPSTNEKLFF.

V is TRBV9 and J is TRBJ2-5; D not resolved. V dropped 4 bases and J dropped 2 bases, with 12 bases sitting between them. CDR3 length: 14 amino acids. Per germline, CDR1 SGDLS and CDR2 YYNGEE. This CDR3 reads CASSPPTPQETQYF. The CDR3 bases are TGTGCCAGCAGCCCGCCGACGCCACAAGAGACCCAGTACTTC. Full variable domain (missing parts from reference TRBV9 and TRBJ2-5): DSGVTQTPKHLITATGQRVTLRCSPRSGDLSVYWYQQSLDQGLQFLIQYYNGEERAKGNILERFSAQQFPDLHSELNLSSLELGDSALYFCASSPPTPQETQYFGPGTRLLVL.

The chain uses TRBV3-1 and TRBJ1-5, with D perhaps matching TRBD1 (5 bases). Between the trimmed V and J ends, which lost 5 bases and 0 bases, there was a span of 11 bases. This CDR3 contains 15 residues. The germline V gene has CDR1 LGHDT and CDR2 YNNKEL (reference sequence). The chain's CDR3 is CASSSGVGSNQPQHF. CDR3 nucleotides: TGTGCCAGCAGCTCGGGGGTGGGTAGCAATCAGCCCCAGCATTTT.